The 11 T cell receptor beta chains below come from one sample, sequenced in a study of CD8 T cells in ankylosing spondylitis. From the 5' RACE reads, TCRdb called clonotypes with MiXCR, one entry per CDR3 protein. The sample includes around 90,000 distinct CDR3 sequences, around 25% of them seen just once. The sequencing input was blood, either unsorted or a sorted T cell fraction (not recorded which). The receptors derive from a male donor with ankylosing spondylitis or in good health (not recorded which).

This clonotype was seen more than once but under ten times. The rearrangement joins TRBV12-3 or TRBV12-4 to TRBJ1-5, with TRBD1 matching 7 bases. Trimming at V came to 5 bases and at J to 4 bases, leaving 5 bases not matched to a gene. The CDR3 extends over 14 amino acids. The chain's CDR3 is CASSRSTGNQPQHF. The CDR3 DNA reads as TGTGCCAGCAGTCGATCGACAGGGAATCAGCCCCAGCATTTT.

This clonotype was seen a handful of times. DNA for the CDR3: TGTGCCAGCAGTGGACTAGCGGGTAACACCGGGGAGCTGTTTTTT. Its translation is CASSGLAGNTGELFF. The rearrangement joins TRBV6-1 to TRBJ2-2; 10 bases agree with TRBD2. This CDR3 is 15 amino acids long. CDR1 is MNHNS and CDR2 is SASEGT in the germline V gene. The trim removed 4 bases at V and 2 bases at J, leaving 1 base unmatched.

This clonotype was observed a few times. The rearrangement uses TRBV7-8 and TRBJ2-2, with D hard to call. Germline V CDR1 and CDR2: SGHVS, FQNEAQ. The CDR3 is 13 amino acids. The V end lost 4 bases, the J end lost 8 bases, and 11 bases lay between the germline ends. The CDR3 protein is CASSWREAGELFF. DNA of the CDR3: TGTGCCAGCAGCTGGAGAGAGGCGGGGGAGCTGTTTTTT.

This clonotype was counted between two and nine times. The CDR3 DNA sequence: TGTGCCAGCAGCCCCCCAGTGAATTCCGGGGAGCTGTTTTTT. The encoded protein is CASSPPVNSGELFF. This sequence joins TRBV7-8 and TRBJ2-2; no reliable D call. The V and J ends lost 5 bases and 6 bases respectively, with 13 bases between them. The CDR3 has 14 amino acids. CDR1 and CDR2 from the germline V gene are SGHVS and FQNEAQ. The full variable domain, its missing parts supplied by reference TRBV7-8 and TRBJ2-2, is GAGVSQSPRYKVAKRGQDVALRCDPISGHVSLFWYQQALGQGPEFLTYFQNEAQLDKSGLPSDRFFAERPEGSVSTLKIQRTQQEDSAVYLCASSPPVNSGELFFGEGSRLTVL.

This clonotype was seen a few times. The chain has TRBV9 and TRBJ2-3; perhaps D is TRBD1 or TRBD2 (5 bases each). From germline, CDR1 is SGDLS and CDR2 YYNGEE. Trimming shortened V by 3 bases and J by 4 bases, and 21 bases separated the two germline ends. The CDR3 spans 17 residues. CDR3 nucleotide sequence: TGTGCCAGCAGCGCCTTGGGACCCCCCGGTACCGCAGATACGCAGTATTTT. Translating it yields CASSALGPPGTADTQYF.

This clonotype was counted only a few times. The rearrangement uses TRBV29-1 and TRBJ2-5; maybe TRBD1 (5 bases). The CDR3 runs to 13 residues. Trimming stripped 2 bases from V and 5 bases from J, with 12 bases between. Looked up from germline, CDR1 is SQVTM and CDR2 is ANQGSEA. The CDR3 protein is CSVEPSGLETQYF. The CDR3 DNA reads as TGCAGCGTTGAACCCTCAGGGCTTGAGACCCAGTACTTC.

This clonotype was seen a handful of times. V and J are TRBV7-3 and TRBJ2-3; 9 positions match TRBD2. Germline V gives CDR1 SGHTA, CDR2 FQGTGA. This CDR3 has 16 amino acids. J lost 3 bases, V lost 0 bases, and 4 bases had no gene match. The CDR3 coding sequence is TGTGCCAGCAGCTTAACGAGAGCGGGAGGTACAGATACGCAGTATTTT. Protein: CASSLTRAGGTDTQYF.

The chain employs TRBV7-3 and TRBJ2-2, with D perhaps TRBD2 (6 bases). The ends were cut back, 6 bases at V and 5 bases at J, with 13 bases in the middle. The CDR3 totals 14 residues. Germline-derived CDR1 and CDR2 are SGHTA and FQGTGA. The CDR3: CASRIGTRTGELFF. CDR3 nucleotide sequence: TGTGCCAGCAGGATCGGGACTCGTACCGGGGAGCTGTTTTTT.

Many counts were recorded for this clonotype. This chain links TRBV7-3 with TRBJ2-2; D remains ambiguous. The germline V and J ends were trimmed by 3 bases and 7 bases, with 12 bases remaining between them. The CDR3 is 14 amino acids. Germline CDR1 SGHTA, CDR2 FQGTGA. CDR3 protein: CASSFRARHGELFF. The CDR3, as DNA: TGTGCCAGCAGCTTCCGGGCCCGGCACGGGGAGCTGTTTTTT.

In this sample, this clonotype turned up many times. The chain employs TRBV5-1 and TRBJ1-6, with TRBD1 matching 8 bases. CDR3 size: 13 residues. V lost 6 bases and J lost 8; bases outside the gene matches: 4. Germline CDR1 SGHRS, CDR2 YFSETQ. The CDR3: CASTLQGDSPLHF. DNA of the CDR3: TGCGCCAGCACCCTACAGGGGGATTCACCCCTCCACTTT.

This clonotype has only a few counts. The V gene is TRBV12-3 or TRBV12-4, the J gene TRBJ1-5; D ambiguous. The CDR3 has 12 amino acids. V lost 6 bases and J 4 bases, leaving 7 bases between the germline ends. CDR3 DNA sequence: TGTGCCAGCAGGATCGAAAATCAGCCCCAGCATTTT. It translates to CASRIENQPQHF.